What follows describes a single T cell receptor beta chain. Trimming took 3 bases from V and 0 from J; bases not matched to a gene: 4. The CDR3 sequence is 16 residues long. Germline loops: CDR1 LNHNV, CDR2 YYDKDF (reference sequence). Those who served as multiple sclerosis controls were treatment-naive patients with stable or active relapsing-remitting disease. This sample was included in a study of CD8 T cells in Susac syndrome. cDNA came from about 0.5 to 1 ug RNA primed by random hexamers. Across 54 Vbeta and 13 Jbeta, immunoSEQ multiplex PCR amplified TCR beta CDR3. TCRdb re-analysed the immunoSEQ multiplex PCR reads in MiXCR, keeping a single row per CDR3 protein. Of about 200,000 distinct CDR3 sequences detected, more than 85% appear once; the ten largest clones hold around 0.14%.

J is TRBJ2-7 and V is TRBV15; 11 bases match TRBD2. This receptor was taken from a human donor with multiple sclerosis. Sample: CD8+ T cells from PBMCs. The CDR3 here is CATSSLLAGDSYEQYF. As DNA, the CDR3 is TGTGCCACCAGCAGCCTACTAGCGGGGGACTCCTACGAGCAGTACTTC. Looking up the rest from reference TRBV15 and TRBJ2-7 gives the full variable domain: DAMVIQNPRYQVTQFGKPVTLSCSQTLNHNVMYWYQQKSSQAPKLLFHYYDKDFNNEADTPDNFQSRRPNTSFCFLDIRSPGLGDTAMYLCATSSLLAGDSYEQYFGPGTRLTVT.